The rows below give T cell receptor beta chains drawn from one sample of a study of blood T cells in healthy people across ages. Each CDR3 protein gets one entry after TCRdb re-called the 5' RACE reads with MiXCR. The table has fewer than 1 million distinct CDR3 sequences, under 45% seen once; the top ten hold about a fifth. The sample consisted of blood. Receptors were obtained from a man between 60 and 75 years old in good health. CDR3s include the opening cysteine and the closing phenylalanine or tryptophan. The order of the fields is J gene, clone size, D gene, V gene, CDR3 protein, CDR3 DNA. D genes are given only for firm matches. A row's size may be missing; if present it is once, few, many or a size class.

j_gene: TRBJ1-2; abundance: many; d_gene: TRBD1; v_gene: TRBV2; CDR3aa: CASNRGTNYGYTF; CDR3nt: TGTGCCAGCAACAGGGGTACTAACTATGGCTACACCTTC
j_gene: TRBJ1-1; abundance: few; d_gene: .; v_gene: TRBV12-3/TRBV12-4; CDR3aa: CASSTSGRGLETEAFF; CDR3nt: TGTGCCAGCAGTACGTCCGGGAGGGGACTAGAGACTGAAGCTTTCTTT
j_gene: TRBJ2-2; abundance: many; d_gene: .; v_gene: TRBV9; CDR3aa: CASSVATGTGELFF; CDR3nt: TGTGCCAGCAGCGTAGCTACAGGGACCGGGGAGCTGTTTTTT
j_gene: TRBJ2-2; abundance: .; d_gene: .; v_gene: TRBV9; CDR3aa: CASSAGTPSSGELFF; CDR3nt: TGTGCCAGCAGCGCCGGGACCCCCTCATCCGGGGAGCTGTTTTTT
j_gene: TRBJ2-7; abundance: .; d_gene: TRBD2; v_gene: TRBV9; CDR3aa: CASSVSGGIYEQYF; CDR3nt: TGTGCCAGCAGCGTATCCGGGGGGATCTACGAGCAGTACTTC
j_gene: TRBJ2-7; abundance: .; d_gene: .; v_gene: TRBV3-1; CDR3aa: CASSQDLQGFYEQYF; CDR3nt: TGTGCCAGCAGCCAAGATCTACAGGGATTCTACGAGCAGTACTTC
j_gene: TRBJ2-1; abundance: .; d_gene: TRBD1; v_gene: TRBV20-1; CDR3aa: CSARDRGVYNEQFF; CDR3nt: TGCAGTGCCAGAGACAGGGGGGTATACAATGAGCAGTTCTTC
j_gene: TRBJ2-5; abundance: .; d_gene: .; v_gene: TRBV20-1; CDR3aa: CSARAFRETQYF; CDR3nt: TGCAGTGCTAGAGCATTCCGAGAGACCCAGTACTTC
j_gene: TRBJ1-1; abundance: .; d_gene: .; v_gene: TRBV10-2; CDR3aa: CASSGRGVPEAFF; CDR3nt: TGCGCCAGCAGTGGTCGGGGCGTCCCTGAAGCTTTCTTT
j_gene: TRBJ2-7; abundance: .; d_gene: .; v_gene: TRBV5-1; CDR3aa: CASSRLTEAYEQYF; CDR3nt: TGCGCCAGCAGCAGGCTGACTGAGGCCTACGAGCAGTACTTC
j_gene: TRBJ1-2; abundance: .; d_gene: TRBD1; v_gene: TRBV12-3/TRBV12-4; CDR3aa: CASSFGTEYGYTF; CDR3nt: TGTGCCAGCAGTTTTGGGACAGAATATGGCTACACCTTC
j_gene: TRBJ2-5; abundance: few; d_gene: TRBD1; v_gene: TRBV20-1; CDR3aa: CSARDSGTARETQYF; CDR3nt: TGCAGTGCTAGAGACTCCGGGACAGCTAGAGAGACCCAGTACTTC
j_gene: TRBJ2-7; abundance: few; d_gene: .; v_gene: TRBV7-2; CDR3aa: CASSLAGDTYEQYF; CDR3nt: TGTGCCAGCAGCTTAGCCGGTGATACCTACGAGCAGTACTTC
j_gene: TRBJ2-5; abundance: few; d_gene: TRBD1; v_gene: TRBV7-2; CDR3aa: CASSYQTGGYQETQYF; CDR3nt: TGTGCCAGCAGCTACCAAACAGGGGGCTACCAAGAGACCCAGTACTTC
j_gene: TRBJ2-5; abundance: .; d_gene: .; v_gene: TRBV7-7; CDR3aa: CASSNGDGVTQYF; CDR3nt: TGTGCCAGCAGCAATGGAGATGGGGTGACCCAGTACTTC
j_gene: TRBJ2-1; abundance: few; d_gene: TRBD1; v_gene: TRBV7-2; CDR3aa: CASSYGTANNEQFF; CDR3nt: TGTGCCAGCAGCTACGGGACAGCTAACAATGAGCAGTTCTTC
j_gene: TRBJ2-3; abundance: .; d_gene: .; v_gene: TRBV4-3; CDR3aa: CASSQDPGDTDTQYF; CDR3nt: TGCGCCAGCAGCCAAGATCCGGGTGACACAGATACGCAGTATTTT
j_gene: TRBJ2-1; abundance: .; d_gene: .; v_gene: TRBV12-3/TRBV12-4; CDR3aa: CASRNREAYNEQFF; CDR3nt: TGTGCCAGCAGGAACAGGGAGGCCTACAATGAGCAGTTCTTC
j_gene: TRBJ2-1; abundance: .; d_gene: TRBD2; v_gene: TRBV2; CDR3aa: CASSDATSGDNEQFF; CDR3nt: TGTGCCAGCAGTGATGCGACTAGCGGAGACAATGAGCAGTTCTTC
j_gene: TRBJ2-5; abundance: .; d_gene: .; v_gene: TRBV20-1; CDR3aa: CSAPRTSQETQYF; CDR3nt: TGCAGTGCTCCCCGGACCTCCCAAGAGACCCAGTACTTC
j_gene: TRBJ2-5; abundance: .; d_gene: .; v_gene: TRBV12-3/TRBV12-4; CDR3aa: CASNTGTNQETQYF; CDR3nt: TGTGCCAGCAACACCGGGACCAACCAAGAGACCCAGTACTTC
j_gene: TRBJ1-4; abundance: few; d_gene: .; v_gene: TRBV25-1; CDR3aa: CASSRAPNEKLFF; CDR3nt: TGTGCCAGCAGCCGGGCACCTAATGAAAAACTGTTTTTT
j_gene: TRBJ2-7; abundance: few; d_gene: .; v_gene: TRBV4-1; CDR3aa: CASSQMGQGSYEQYF; CDR3nt: TGCGCCAGCAGCCAAATGGGGCAGGGCTCCTACGAGCAGTACTTC
j_gene: TRBJ2-1; abundance: .; d_gene: .; v_gene: TRBV14; CDR3aa: CASSQAIMSTYNEQFF; CDR3nt: TGTGCCAGCAGCCAAGCAATAATGTCAACCTACAATGAGCAGTTCTTC
j_gene: TRBJ1-2; abundance: .; d_gene: TRBD1; v_gene: TRBV20-1; CDR3aa: CSAAETGVGYGYTF; CDR3nt: TGCAGTGCCGCCGAGACAGGGGTGGGCTATGGCTACACCTTC
j_gene: TRBJ2-2; abundance: .; d_gene: .; v_gene: TRBV29-1; CDR3aa: CSAVGPHTGELFF; CDR3nt: TGCAGCGCCGTGGGGCCCCACACCGGGGAGCTGTTTTTT
j_gene: TRBJ1-2; abundance: .; d_gene: TRBD1; v_gene: TRBV5-5; CDR3aa: CASSLGQGGHYGCTF; CDR3nt: TGTGCCAGCAGCCTCGGACAGGGAGGACACTATGGCTGCACCTTC
j_gene: TRBJ1-2; abundance: few; d_gene: .; v_gene: TRBV15; CDR3aa: CATSRDLGGGYGYTF; CDR3nt: TGTGCCACCAGCAGAGATTTGGGGGGTGGCTATGGCTACACCTTC
j_gene: TRBJ2-4; abundance: .; d_gene: .; v_gene: TRBV4-1; CDR3aa: CASSQEGGGVNIQYF; CDR3nt: TGCGCCAGCAGCCAAGAAGGGGGGGGAGTAAACATTCAGTACTTC
j_gene: TRBJ1-2; abundance: many; d_gene: TRBD1; v_gene: TRBV4-3; CDR3aa: CASSQAGTGYNYGYTF; CDR3nt: TGCGCCAGCAGCCAAGCCGGGACAGGGTATAACTATGGCTACACCTTC
j_gene: TRBJ1-1; abundance: .; d_gene: .; v_gene: TRBV14; CDR3aa: CASSQGLRVKAFF; CDR3nt: TGTGCCAGCAGCCAAGGCCTCCGCGTTAAAGCTTTCTTT
j_gene: TRBJ2-1; abundance: .; d_gene: .; v_gene: TRBV28; CDR3aa: CASSLMVARGGNEQFF; CDR3nt: TGTGCCAGCAGTTTAATGGTGGCAAGAGGAGGGAATGAGCAGTTCTTC
j_gene: TRBJ2-1; abundance: .; d_gene: .; v_gene: TRBV11-3; CDR3aa: CASSPQLSGYNEQFF; CDR3nt: TGTGCCAGCAGCCCCCAACTTAGCGGTTACAATGAGCAGTTCTTC
j_gene: TRBJ1-1; abundance: many; d_gene: TRBD1; v_gene: TRBV24-1; CDR3aa: CATRGTGRPGAEAFF; CDR3nt: TGTGCCACCAGAGGGACAGGGAGGCCAGGCGCTGAAGCTTTCTTT
j_gene: TRBJ2-1; abundance: few; d_gene: .; v_gene: TRBV7-3; CDR3aa: CASSLSRSYNEQFF; CDR3nt: TGTGCCAGCAGCTTAAGCAGGTCCTACAATGAGCAGTTCTTC
j_gene: TRBJ2-3; abundance: many; d_gene: TRBD1; v_gene: TRBV10-3; CDR3aa: CAISETGTGRREDTQYF; CDR3nt: TGTGCCATCAGTGAGACCGGGACAGGGAGGCGGGAAGATACGCAGTATTTT
j_gene: TRBJ1-1; abundance: .; d_gene: TRBD1; v_gene: TRBV7-3; CDR3aa: CASSRQGATEAFF; CDR3nt: TGTGCCAGCAGCCGACAGGGGGCCACTGAAGCTTTCTTT
j_gene: TRBJ2-7; abundance: once; d_gene: .; v_gene: TRBV9; CDR3aa: CASSTHVARDKGVDEQYF; CDR3nt: TGTGCCAGCAGCACCCACGTAGCCCGGGACAAGGGGGTTGACGAGCAGTACTTC
j_gene: TRBJ1-1; abundance: few; d_gene: .; v_gene: TRBV9; CDR3aa: CASSIGLEMNTEAFF; CDR3nt: TGTGCCAGCAGCATAGGACTGGAAATGAACACTGAAGCTTTCTTT
j_gene: TRBJ1-4; abundance: .; d_gene: TRBD1; v_gene: TRBV12-3/TRBV12-4; CDR3aa: CASSFAGGGYEKLFF; CDR3nt: TGTGCCAGCAGTTTTGCAGGGGGCGGCTACGAAAAACTGTTTTTT
j_gene: TRBJ1-6; abundance: .; d_gene: .; v_gene: TRBV4-3; CDR3aa: CASSLVRFPYTSPLHF; CDR3nt: TGCGCCAGCAGCCTCGTCAGGTTTCCTTATACTTCACCCCTCCACTTT
j_gene: TRBJ1-4; abundance: .; d_gene: TRBD1; v_gene: TRBV5-1; CDR3aa: CASSSQPGQAATNEKLFF; CDR3nt: TGCGCCAGCAGCTCCCAACCCGGACAGGCAGCAACTAATGAAAAACTGTTTTTT
j_gene: TRBJ2-1; abundance: .; d_gene: .; v_gene: TRBV11-2; CDR3aa: CASSLVLGEGETGSSYNEQFF; CDR3nt: TGTGCCAGCAGCTTAGTCTTGGGAGAGGGGGAAACGGGGAGCTCCTACAATGAGCAGTTCTTC
j_gene: TRBJ1-5; abundance: .; d_gene: TRBD1; v_gene: TRBV11-2; CDR3aa: CASSLDGTGINQPQHF; CDR3nt: TGTGCCAGCAGCTTAGACGGGACAGGGATCAATCAGCCCCAGCATTTT
j_gene: TRBJ2-4; abundance: few; d_gene: TRBD1; v_gene: TRBV10-3; CDR3aa: CAISDPARQGARDIQYF; CDR3nt: TGTGCCATCAGTGATCCCGCCCGGCAGGGGGCTAGGGACATTCAGTACTTC
j_gene: TRBJ2-7; abundance: .; d_gene: .; v_gene: TRBV20-1; CDR3aa: CSASDSFHNEQYF; CDR3nt: TGCAGTGCTTCTGACTCGTTCCACAATGAGCAGTACTTC
j_gene: TRBJ2-4; abundance: many; d_gene: .; v_gene: TRBV20-1; CDR3aa: CSARDLGALAKNIQYF; CDR3nt: TGCAGTGCTAGAGATTTGGGGGCCTTAGCCAAAAACATTCAGTACTTC
j_gene: TRBJ1-5; abundance: few; d_gene: .; v_gene: TRBV4-3; CDR3aa: CASSQDMRGGNQPQHF; CDR3nt: TGCGCCAGCAGCCAAGATATGAGGGGTGGCAATCAGCCCCAGCATTTT
j_gene: TRBJ2-2; abundance: few; d_gene: TRBD2; v_gene: TRBV7-3; CDR3aa: CASSLVAGANTGELFF; CDR3nt: TGTGCCAGCAGCTTAGTAGCGGGGGCGAACACCGGGGAGCTGTTTTTT
j_gene: TRBJ2-1; abundance: few; d_gene: .; v_gene: TRBV6-1; CDR3aa: CASSEYAGYNEQFF; CDR3nt: TGTGCCAGCAGTGAATACGCAGGCTACAATGAGCAGTTCTTC
j_gene: TRBJ2-1; abundance: .; d_gene: .; v_gene: TRBV2; CDR3aa: CASTVGGTLNEQFF; CDR3nt: TGTGCCAGCACGGTAGGGGGTACCCTAAATGAGCAGTTCTTC
j_gene: TRBJ2-5; abundance: few; d_gene: TRBD1; v_gene: TRBV4-3; CDR3aa: CASSQETGGEGETQYF; CDR3nt: TGCGCCAGCAGCCAAGAGACAGGGGGCGAGGGAGAGACCCAGTACTTC
j_gene: TRBJ1-6; abundance: .; d_gene: .; v_gene: TRBV20-1; CDR3aa: CSARDSSNSPLHF; CDR3nt: TGCAGTGCTAGGGACAGTTCCAATTCACCCCTCCACTTT